The rows below give T cell receptor beta chains drawn from one sample of a study of T-cell reconstitution after alpha-beta-depleted transplantation in children. TCRdb used MiXCR to reprocess the PCR reads, holding one entry per CDR3 protein. Of 580,000 or so distinct CDR3 sequences listed, 23% are singletons. The sequences come from PBMCs, mostly from graft donor cells, collected 360 days after TCRalphabeta/CD19-depleted stem cell transplant. The source of these receptors is a boy less than two years old who had a stem cell transplant for acute myeloid leukemia, so the T cells may come from the graft donor. CDR3s include the opening cysteine and the closing phenylalanine or tryptophan. The D gene is left open where the match is weak. Not every row has a clone size; where given, it reads once, few, many or a size class.

D,size,V,J,CDR3,DNA
TRBD2,-,TRBV11-2,TRBJ2-3,CASSHPGGRGGWVADTQYF,TGTGCCAGCAGCCACCCGGGGGGACGGGGGGGCTGGGTGGCAGATACGCAGTATTTT
-,-,TRBV10-3,TRBJ2-3,CAISESPADGGTQYF,TGTGCCATCAGTGAGAGCCCCGCGGATGGGGGTACGCAGTATTTT
-,few,TRBV5-6,TRBJ2-7,CASSSPRGAIYEQYF,TGTGCCAGCAGCTCCCCCCGGGGGGCTATCTACGAGCAGTACTTC
-,-,TRBV28,TRBJ1-1,CASSHSQLNTEAFF,TGTGCCAGCAGTCATTCTCAACTGAACACTGAAGCTTTCTTT
TRBD2,few,TRBV20-1,TRBJ2-7,CSAKHGGYEQYF,TGCAGTGCTAAACACGGGGGGTACGAGCAGTACTTC
TRBD2,-,TRBV20-1,TRBJ2-1,CRLASGGGNEQFF,TGCAGGTTGGCTAGCGGGGGGGGGAATGAGCAGTTCTTC
-,few,TRBV20-1,TRBJ2-5,CSARDSRDLQETQYF,TGCAGTGCTAGAGATAGCAGGGACCTACAAGAGACCCAGTACTTC
-,-,TRBV4-1,TRBJ1-1,CASSREGKRTAFF,TGCGCCAGCAGCCGGGAGGGAAAGCGGACAGCTTTCTTT
TRBD1,-,TRBV6-4,TRBJ2-5,CASSDPRQGGETQYF,TGTGCCAGCAGCGACCCGAGACAGGGTGGAGAGACCCAGTACTTC
-,-,TRBV12-3/TRBV12-4,TRBJ2-5,CASSWAGLGGGTQYF,TGTGCCAGCAGTTGGGCGGGGCTCGGGGGAGGGACCCAGTACTTC
TRBD1,many,TRBV4-3,TRBJ2-1,CASSQGQGAYNEQFF,TGCGCCAGCAGCCAAGGGCAGGGGGCCTACAATGAGCAGTTCTTC
TRBD1,-,TRBV3-1,TRBJ2-5,CASSLTGDQEPQYF,TGTGCCAGCAGCCTGACAGGGGACCAAGAGCCCCAGTACTTC
-,few,TRBV12-3/TRBV12-4,TRBJ1-2,CASSLSTGHGYTF,TGTGCCAGCAGTCTTTCAACAGGTCATGGCTACACCTTC
TRBD1,-,TRBV12-3/TRBV12-4,TRBJ2-1,CASSFIPGTGWVNEQFF,TGTGCCAGCAGTTTCATCCCCGGGACAGGCTGGGTCAATGAGCAGTTCTTC
-,-,TRBV19,TRBJ1-2,CASSRSSGANYGYTF,TGTGCCAGTAGTCGTTCTTCAGGAGCTAACTATGGCTACACCTTC
-,many,TRBV3-1,TRBJ2-1,CASSQLTVFSYNEQFF,TGTGCCAGCAGCCAACTGACAGTTTTCTCCTACAATGAGCAGTTCTTC
TRBD1,many,TRBV5-1,TRBJ1-6,CASSPKTGANNSPLHF,TGCGCCAGCAGCCCGAAGACAGGGGCGAATAATTCACCCCTCCACTTT
TRBD1,many,TRBV12-3/TRBV12-4,TRBJ1-6,CASSLWGTGASPLHF,TGTGCCAGCAGTTTGTGGGGGACAGGGGCTTCACCCCTCCACTTT
-,-,TRBV7-9,TRBJ2-1,CASSLVGFGFQFF,TGTGCCAGCAGCTTAGTAGGATTCGGATTCCAGTTCTTC
TRBD1,-,TRBV6-1,TRBJ2-7,CASKGTVTYEQYF,TGTGCCAGCAAAGGGACAGTAACCTACGAGCAGTACTTC
-,few,TRBV20-1,TRBJ2-5,CSARDLSQTGETQYF,TGCAGTGCTAGAGATCTTAGCCAGACGGGGGAGACCCAGTACTTC
TRBD2,-,TRBV4-3,TRBJ2-5,CASSQVVAGGLQETQYF,TGCGCCAGCAGCCAAGTGGTGGCGGGGGGTTTACAAGAGACCCAGTACTTC
TRBD1,few,TRBV25-1,TRBJ2-1,CASSVYGTGRYNEQFF,TGTGCCAGCAGTGTTTACGGGACAGGGCGCTACAATGAGCAGTTCTTC
TRBD1,many,TRBV12-3/TRBV12-4,TRBJ1-6,CASSPGTGDFSPLHF,TGTGCCAGCAGTCCCGGGACAGGGGATTTTTCACCCCTCCACTTT
TRBD1,many,TRBV10-3,TRBJ2-7,CAISWGKRGPYEQYF,TGTGCCATCAGTTGGGGGAAGAGGGGGCCCTACGAGCAGTACTTC
TRBD1,many,TRBV5-5,TRBJ2-3,CASSLEDRGQGDTQYF,TGTGCCAGCAGCTTGGAGGACAGGGGGCAAGGAGATACGCAGTATTTT
-,-,TRBV6-1,TRBJ2-5,CASSADSTSGETQYF,TGTGCCAGCAGTGCGGACTCGACTTCGGGAGAGACCCAGTACTTC
-,many,TRBV6-5,TRBJ2-2,CASSYSDQTGELFF,TGTGCCAGCAGTTACTCCGATCAAACCGGGGAGCTGTTTTTT
-,many,TRBV12-3/TRBV12-4,TRBJ2-1,CASSYNRNYNEQFF,TGTGCCAGCAGTTATAACAGGAACTACAATGAGCAGTTCTTC
-,few,TRBV20-1,TRBJ2-5,CSARLVPMETQYF,TGCAGTGCTAGATTGGTGCCTATGGAGACCCAGTACTTC
TRBD1,once,TRBV2,TRBJ2-1,CASSTGTGGSDEQFF,TGTGCCAGCAGTACCGGGACAGGGGGCAGCGATGAGCAGTTCTTC
-,many,TRBV5-1,TRBJ2-2,CASSGGPSTGELFF,TGCGCCAGCAGCGGGGGACCGAGCACCGGGGAGCTGTTTTTT
TRBD2,-,TRBV20-1,TRBJ2-7,CSARSAGTSGGHYYEQYF,TGCAGTGCTAGATCTGCCGGGACTAGCGGGGGGCATTACTACGAGCAGTACTTC
-,many,TRBV27,TRBJ2-3,CASRDTVYTDTQYF,TGTGCCAGCAGAGACACAGTTTACACAGATACGCAGTATTTT
-,many,TRBV29-1,TRBJ2-7,CSVESGREQYF,TGCAGCGTTGAGTCGGGGCGCGAGCAGTACTTC
TRBD1,-,TRBV7-2,TRBJ1-6,CASSVRQGNSPLHF,TGTGCCAGCAGCGTAAGACAGGGGAATTCACCCCTCCACTTT
TRBD2,few,TRBV7-2,TRBJ2-5,CASSYIAGVRETQYF,TGTGCCAGCAGTTACATTGCGGGGGTTCGAGAGACCCAGTACTTC
TRBD1,few,TRBV29-1,TRBJ1-1,CSVQGQGIPEAFF,TGCAGCGTCCAGGGACAGGGGATTCCTGAAGCTTTCTTT
TRBD1,-,TRBV5-6,TRBJ1-2,CASSSQTGGYGYTF,TGTGCCAGCAGCTCGCAGACAGGGGGATATGGCTACACCTTC
-,many,TRBV12-3/TRBV12-4,TRBJ2-7,CASSLGLLRGAYEQYF,TGTGCCAGCAGTTTAGGATTACTAAGGGGAGCCTACGAGCAGTACTTC
TRBD1,-,TRBV5-1,TRBJ2-4,CASHSTGDANIQYF,TGCGCCAGCCACTCAACAGGGGATGCGAACATTCAGTACTTC
-,many,TRBV4-3,TRBJ2-7,CASSQAVGTYEQYF,TGCGCCAGCAGCCAAGCGGTGGGGACCTACGAGCAGTACTTC
TRBD1,many,TRBV29-1,TRBJ1-2,CSVEGDRERYGYTF,TGCAGCGTTGAGGGGGACAGGGAACGGTATGGCTACACCTTC
-,many,TRBV5-1,TRBJ2-1,CASSLGGGYLGEQFF,TGCGCCAGCAGCTTAGGTGGTGGGTATTTGGGGGAGCAGTTCTTC
-,-,TRBV20-1,TRBJ2-1,CSARDPRAYSYNEQFF,TGCAGTGCTAGAGATCCCCGGGCTTACTCCTACAATGAGCAGTTCTTC
TRBD1,-,TRBV2,TRBJ1-6,CASSATGTGNSPLHF,TGTGCCAGCAGCGCCACCGGGACAGGGAATTCACCCCTCCACTTT
-,many,TRBV12-3/TRBV12-4,TRBJ2-5,CASSSRTVQETQYF,TGTGCCAGCAGTTCCCGGACAGTCCAAGAGACCCAGTACTTC
-,-,TRBV7-9,TRBJ2-1,CASWDPSSYNEQFF,TGTGCCAGCTGGGATCCGAGCTCCTACAATGAGCAGTTCTTC
TRBD1,many,TRBV29-1,TRBJ1-1,CSVGRGGTVKMNTEAFF,TGCAGCGTTGGCAGGGGCGGGACAGTCAAGATGAACACTGAAGCTTTCTTT
TRBD1,many,TRBV29-1,TRBJ1-1,CSVAGQGEAFF,TGCAGCGTTGCTGGACAGGGTGAAGCTTTCTTT
-,-,TRBV4-2,TRBJ1-4,CASSRGQHSATNEKLFF,TGTGCCAGCAGCCGCGGACAGCATTCAGCAACTAATGAAAAACTGTTTTTT
-,-,TRBV28,TRBJ1-5,CASRIGATRNQPQHF,TGTGCCAGCAGGATAGGGGCTACGCGCAATCAGCCCCAGCATTTT
-,-,TRBV7-2,TRBJ2-5,CASTFGAQETQYF,TGTGCCAGCACCTTCGGAGCCCAAGAGACCCAGTACTTC
-,many,TRBV5-1,TRBJ2-3,CASSLEGRADTQYF,TGCGCCAGCAGCTTGGAGGGTCGCGCAGATACGCAGTATTTT
-,few,TRBV15,TRBJ2-2,CAAKDRNTGELFF,TGTGCCGCCAAGGACAGGAACACCGGGGAGCTGTTTTTT